These 9 T cell receptor beta chains came from one sample sequenced in a study of graft-versus-host responses after intestinal transplantation. Measured with immunoSEQ multiplex PCR; TCRdb has only the in-frame clones, and not every one. The sample contains over 75,000 clones, roughly 88% of which appear only once. The sequencing used PBMCs, collected 255 days after intestinal transplant. The receptors shown here come from a human patient who received an intestinal transplant, so some T cells may come from the graft donor.

The genes are TRBV11-2 and TRBJ2-3; 9 positions match TRBD2. V lost 2 bases, J lost 3 bases, and 9 bases stayed unmatched. From germline, CDR1 is SGHAT and CDR2 FQNNGV. CDR3 length equals 17 residues. The CDR3 bases are TGTGCCAGCAGCTTACAGCCGGGACTAGCTATGACAGATACGCAGTATTTT. It codes for CASSLQPGLAMTDTQYF.

CDR3 sequence: CSVELAVPTDTQYF. The CDR3 nucleotides are TGCAGCGTTGAACTAGCGGTTCCCACAGATACGCAGTATTTT. This chain uses TRBV29-1 with TRBJ2-3; 7 nucleotides match TRBD2. The length of the CDR3 is 14 residues. The V and J ends lost 2 bases and 2 bases, in that order; junction bases with no gene match: 4. Germline CDR1 SQVTM, CDR2 ANQGSEA.

The V gene is TRBV6-5, the J gene TRBJ2-7; D is uncertain. The CDR3 loop spans 12 amino acids. Germline V gives CDR1 MNHEY, CDR2 SVGAGI. V lost 6 bases, J lost 2 bases, and 8 bases lay in between. This CDR3 is CASSDNPYEQYF. The CDR3 nucleotides read TGTGCCAGCAGCGACAACCCCTACGAGCAGTACTTC.

The chain uses TRBV5-1 and TRBJ2-1; D not certain. The length of the CDR3 is 12 residues. Trimming stripped 10 bases from V and 5 bases from J, with 13 bases between. Looked up from germline, CDR1 is SGHRS and CDR2 is YFSETQ. CDR3 in DNA: TGCGCCCGTTCGCGGAGACACAATGAGCAGTTCTTC. Translated, it gives CARSRRHNEQFF.

The gene calls are TRBV7-8 and TRBJ1-6, with 10 bases that match TRBD1. V gave up 6 bases and J gave up 9 bases; unmatched junction bases: 17. CDR3 length: 18 amino acids. Germline V CDR1 and CDR2: SGHVS, FQNEAQ. Written as DNA, the CDR3 is TGTGCCAGCAGGGCCCCCGGGACAGGGGCCATAGGAGGTTCACCCCTCCACTTT. This gives the protein CASRAPGTGAIGGSPLHF.

The chain links TRBV2 to TRBJ2-1; 7 bases match TRBD2. The CDR3 totals 15 residues. Trimming removed 6 bases from V and 8 bases from J; junction bases left unmatched: 13. Germline CDR1 and CDR2: SNHLY and FYNNEI. Here the CDR3 DNA reads TGTGCCAGCAGGACGGGCGGGAGAAGTACGGATGAGCAGTTCTTC. Translation gives CASRTGGRSTDEQFF.

The V call is TRBV29-1, the J call TRBJ2-7, with D uncertain. The CDR3 has 13 amino acids. CDR1 and CDR2 (germline): SQVTM, ANQGSEA. Between the trimmed V and J ends, which lost 4 bases and 0 bases, there was a span of 10 bases. CDR3 nucleotide sequence: TGCAGCGTTGGGTTTGCGAGCTCCTACGAGCAGTACTTC. Translating it yields CSVGFASSYEQYF.

V gene TRBV2 combines with J gene TRBJ1-1; 8 positions match TRBD1. V lost 6 bases, J lost 2 bases, and 8 bases stayed unmatched. This CDR3 is 15 amino acids long. Germline lookup yields CDR1 SNHLY and CDR2 FYNNEI. CDR3 in DNA: TGTGCCAGCAGGGACCGGACAGGGAGTAACACTGAAGCTTTCTTT. Its protein is CASRDRTGSNTEAFF.

V gene TRBV6-1 combines with J gene TRBJ2-5; 12 bases are a match to TRBD2. The trim removed 3 bases at V and 2 bases at J, leaving 4 bases unmatched. The CDR3 extends over 16 amino acids. Germline values: CDR1 MNHNS, CDR2 SASEGT. CDR3 region: CASSDGLAGLQETQYF. The CDR3 DNA reads as TGTGCCAGCAGTGACGGACTAGCGGGGCTTCAAGAGACCCAGTACTTC.